These T cell receptor beta chains were read from a single sample in a study of shared clonotypes between healthy human individuals. This table comes from immunoSEQ multiplex PCR, and its TCRdb copy is limited to in-frame clones, with some not included. The sample includes under 750,000 clones, roughly 72% seen only once; the top ten take approximately 1.8%. The sequencing sample was made of memory CD4+ T cells sorted from blood. All receptors come from a woman aged 25-40 years in good health. CDR3s include the opening cysteine and the closing phenylalanine or tryptophan. D genes are given only for firm matches. Clone size is shown for a subset of rows, as once, few, many or a class of expanded clone.

TRBV11-2,-,TRBJ1-2,-,TGTGCCAGCAGCTTAGCGGGAGAAGACTATGGCTACACCTTC,CASSLAGEDYGYTF
TRBV25-1,-,TRBJ1-4,-,TGTGCCAGCAGTGAACGAGGAACTAATGAAAAACTGTTTTTT,CASSERGTNEKLFF
TRBV7-9,-,TRBJ1-1,-,TGTGCCAGCAGCTTAGTTCTACAGGGTGAAGCTTTCTTT,CASSLVLQGEAFF
TRBV28,-,TRBJ2-2,-,TGTGCCAGCAGCTCCAGGGGTGGGGAGCTGTTTTTT,CASSSRGGELFF
TRBV19,-,TRBJ1-5,-,TGTGCCAGTAGTATAATTGTGCAGGGGAATCAGCCCCAGCATTTT,CASSIIVQGNQPQHF
TRBV10-3,-,TRBJ1-1,-,TGTGCCATCAGTGACGGTAAAAAAGAAGCTTTCTTT,CAISDGKKEAFF
TRBV5-1,-,TRBJ1-3,-,TGCGCCAGCAGCTCAGGGGACGGAAACACCATATATTTT,CASSSGDGNTIYF
TRBV6-1,-,TRBJ1-2,TRBD1,TGTGCCAGCAGGAGCGACAGGGGCCGGGGCTACACCTTC,CASRSDRGRGYTF
TRBV10-3,-,TRBJ2-5,-,TGTGCCATCAGTACCGGAGGTCCGGGGTCGGGGGCAGAGACCCAGTACTTC,CAISTGGPGSGAETQYF
TRBV29-1,-,TRBJ1-1,TRBD1,TGCAGCGCCACAGGGGTATCGAGCACTGAAGCTTTCTTT,CSATGVSSTEAFF
TRBV5-4,-,TRBJ1-1,-,TGTGCCAGCAGCTTGTTCTCGGTCGGCACTGAAGCTTTCTTT,CASSLFSVGTEAFF
TRBV28,-,TRBJ2-2,TRBD1,TGTGCCAGCAGATCTCCTTCCGGGACAGGGTCCGGGGAGCTGTTTTTT,CASRSPSGTGSGELFF
TRBV30,-,TRBJ1-1,-,TGTGCCTGGAGTAGGGACAATCCCGGAGCTTTCTTT,CAWSRDNPGAFF
TRBV2,-,TRBJ2-3,TRBD2,TGTGCCAGCAGGGCCAGACTAGCGGGAGGGCCAGATACGCAGTATTTT,CASRARLAGGPDTQYF
TRBV6-1,-,TRBJ1-3,-,TGTGCCAGCAGTGCGCTATCCTCTGGAAATACCATATATTTT,CASSALSSGNTIYF
TRBV28,-,TRBJ2-1,TRBD1,TGTGCCAGCAGTTTCGCCGGGACAGGGGGGCATGAGCAGTTCTTC,CASSFAGTGGHEQFF
TRBV18,-,TRBJ2-2,-,TGTGCCAGCTCACCAAGGTCACAGGGACTGAACACCGGGGAGCTGTTTTTT,CASSPRSQGLNTGELFF
TRBV5-1,-,TRBJ2-1,-,TGCGCCAGCAGGGGATACAATGAGCAGTTCTTC,CASRGYNEQFF
TRBV25-1,-,TRBJ2-5,-,TGTGCCAGCAGTGAATGGGGAGCGGAGTACCAAGAGACCCAGTACTTC,CASSEWGAEYQETQYF
TRBV2,few,TRBJ2-7,TRBD1,TGTGCCAGCAGTGAAACGCAGGGGGCGGCCGAGCAGTACTTC,CASSETQGAAEQYF
TRBV19,-,TRBJ2-3,TRBD1,TGTGCCAGTAGTCACCGGGACAGGGGGCATGCTAGCACAGATACGCAGTATTTT,CASSHRDRGHASTDTQYF
TRBV7-8,-,TRBJ1-3,-,TGTGCCAGCAGCTTAGTTAGGGGAGGAAACACCATATATTTT,CASSLVRGGNTIYF
TRBV5-1,-,TRBJ2-2,TRBD1,TGCGCCAGCAGCTCAACAGGGGACACAACCGGGGAGCTGTTTTTT,CASSSTGDTTGELFF
TRBV19,-,TRBJ1-4,-,TGTGCCAGTAGTAACTACAGGTCTGGAAATGAAAAACTGTTTTTT,CASSNYRSGNEKLFF
TRBV15,-,TRBJ1-1,-,TGTGCCACCAGCCGCCAGGGCACTGAAGCTTTCTTT,CATSRQGTEAFF
TRBV19,-,TRBJ1-5,-,TGTGCCACATCAGGGCACTACAATCAGCCCCAGCATTTT,CATSGHYNQPQHF
TRBV9,few,TRBJ2-3,TRBD2,TGTGCCAGCAGCGTATTCTCTGGCGGGAGTACGAATACGCAGTATTTT,CASSVFSGGSTNTQYF
TRBV2,-,TRBJ1-5,-,TGTGCCAGCAGTGTGAACAGCGGCAATCAGCCCCAGCATTTT,CASSVNSGNQPQHF
TRBV5-1,-,TRBJ1-4,TRBD1,TGCGCCAGCAGCTTGGTAGAGACAGGGAGTGGAAAACTGTTTTTT,CASSLVETGSGKLFF
TRBV5-8,-,TRBJ2-3,-,TGTGCCAGCAGCCAAGATTACGGGAGCACAGATACGCAGTATTTT,CASSQDYGSTDTQYF
TRBV13,-,TRBJ2-3,-,TGTGCCAGCAGCTTATCCTCATGGGGTACGCAGTATTTT,CASSLSSWGTQYF
TRBV28,-,TRBJ1-2,-,TGTGCCAGCAGTTTAGGCAATAACTATGGCTACACCTTC,CASSLGNNYGYTF
TRBV7-9,-,TRBJ2-2,-,TGTGCCAGCAGCTTAGGTGAAGGGAATAACCGGGAGCTGTTTTTT,CASSLGEGNNRELFF
TRBV28,-,TRBJ1-2,-,TGTGCCAGCAGTGAACCGACAGGTCCCTATGGCTACACCTTC,CASSEPTGPYGYTF
TRBV6-5,-,TRBJ2-2,-,TGTGCCAGCAGCAGAGACTACTCGAACACCGGGGAGCTGTTTTTT,CASSRDYSNTGELFF
TRBV29-1,-,TRBJ2-1,-,TGCAGCGTTGAAGGGAGAGGATTCCCGTCCTACAATGAGCAGTTCTTC,CSVEGRGFPSYNEQFF
TRBV5-6,-,TRBJ2-7,-,TGTGCCAGCAGCTTGGTGGTTAGGAGCCGGTTGGGCGAGCAGTACTTC,CASSLVVRSRLGEQYF
TRBV6-5,-,TRBJ1-2,TRBD1,TGTGCCAGCAGCCTCGGACAGGACTATGGCTACACCTTC,CASSLGQDYGYTF
TRBV4-1,few,TRBJ2-3,TRBD2,TGCGCCAGCAGCCAAGAGGGTAGCGGGTTGGCAGATACGCAGTATTTT,CASSQEGSGLADTQYF
TRBV9,-,TRBJ2-1,TRBD1,TGTGCCAGCAGCGTAGCAGGGGGCCACTACAATGAGCAGTTCTTC,CASSVAGGHYNEQFF
TRBV5-1,-,TRBJ1-5,-,TGCGCCAGCAGCTTGTTTCCGGATAGCAATCAGCCCCAGCATTTT,CASSLFPDSNQPQHF
TRBV6-6,-,TRBJ1-1,-,TGTGCCAGCAGCTCGGTGACAAGGAACACTGAAGCTTTCTTT,CASSSVTRNTEAFF
TRBV10-2,-,TRBJ1-1,-,TGCGCCAGCAGTGAGAAAGAGAACACTGAAGCTTTCTTT,CASSEKENTEAFF
TRBV7-2,-,TRBJ2-1,TRBD2,TGTGCCAGCAGCCGAAGAGTAGTAACTAGCGGCTACAATGAGCAGTTCTTC,CASSRRVVTSGYNEQFF
TRBV29-1,few,TRBJ2-1,-,TGCAGCGCCGAAAGGCAGGGTGGTCTGTTCTTC,CSAERQGGLFF
TRBV5-1,-,TRBJ2-1,-,TGCGCCAGCAGACTGGATAGCTCCTACAATGAGCAGTTCTTC,CASRLDSSYNEQFF
TRBV6-5,-,TRBJ2-1,TRBD2,TGTGCCAGCCGGCCGGGAGGGTATAATGAGCAGTTCTTC,CASRPGGYNEQFF
TRBV4-2,-,TRBJ1-5,-,TGTGCCAGCAGCCAAGAGGGGGGGATTAGCAATCAGCCCCAGCATTTT,CASSQEGGISNQPQHF
TRBV6-1,-,TRBJ1-4,-,TGTGCCAGCAGTATAGAGGGGAAACTGTTTTTT,CASSIEGKLFF
TRBV15,-,TRBJ2-5,-,TGTGCCACCAGCCGGTTTAGTCCGTCCCAAGAGACCCAGTACTTC,CATSRFSPSQETQYF
TRBV4-1,-,TRBJ2-7,-,TGCGCCAGCAGCCAAGGGAATGGCGGGATCTACGAGCAGTACTTC,CASSQGNGGIYEQYF